The 20 T cell receptor beta chains given below trace back to one sample, sequenced in a study of T cell changes during pregnancy in multiple sclerosis (dated by TCRdb to between 2019 and 2020). The method behind the library was the immunoSEQ multiplex PCR assay. As stored in TCRdb, this immuneACCESS dataset retains in-frame rearrangements with V and J assigned. A fraction of the clones does not appear; measured against another copy, unresolved V genes explain less than half of the discrepancy, and the remainder lacks a known reason. This sample lists tens of thousands of clones; roughly 93% were detected once. More than 2.5% of the sample belongs to the ten largest clones. This specimen consisted of peripheral blood, obtained in the second trimester of pregnancy. These receptors were taken from a female donor with multiple sclerosis, enrolled in a pregnancy study.

The V and J genes are TRBV6-5 and TRBJ2-5; 8 bases align to TRBD2. The CDR3 consists of 15 residues. Germline trimming cut 2 bases from V and 5 bases from J; bases unmatched to any gene: 7. The germline gives CDR1 MNHEY, CDR2 SVGAGI. CDR3 loop: CASSYNGGASETQYF. CDR3 nucleotides: TGTGCCAGCAGTTACAACGGGGGGGCCTCGGAGACCCAGTACTTC.

The chain joins TRBV19 to TRBJ1-4; weak D call: TRBD1 (5 bases). The V end was cut by 3 bases, the J end by 8 bases, with 19 bases between. Per germline, CDR1 LNHDA and CDR2 SQIVND (reference sequence). This CDR3 comprises 16 residues. Here the CDR3 DNA reads TGTGCCAGTAGTATTAGGAGGGACTCCACCGGAGAAAAACTGTTTTTT. It translates to CASSIRRDSTGEKLFF.

The V call is TRBV5-1, the J call TRBJ2-5; no firm D call. V dropped 0 bases and J dropped 5 bases, with 20 bases sitting between them. Germline CDR1 and CDR2: SGHRS and YFSETQ. The CDR3 has 17 residues. The CDR3, as DNA: TGCGCCAGCAGCTTGGAGTGGTCCTTTCCCCCCCGGGAGACCCAGTACTTC. This translates into CASSLEWSFPPRETQYF.

This clone has just a few counts. The chain recombines TRBV5-1 with TRBJ2-7; a weak D match, TRBD1 (5 bases). V lost 4 bases and J 5 bases, leaving 10 bases between the germline ends. The germline V gene encodes CDR1 SGHRS and CDR2 YFSETQ. This CDR3 has 12 amino acids. Here the CDR3 DNA reads TGCGCCAGCAGCCAGCAGGGCGACGAGCAGTACTTC. It is translated as CASSQQGDEQYF.

The chain links TRBV4-1 to TRBJ1-5; D gene ambiguous. There are 18 residues in the CDR3. Germline V gene lookup returns CDR1 MGHRA and CDR2 YSYEKL. V dropped 0 bases and J dropped 3 bases, with 18 bases sitting between them. Written as DNA, the CDR3 is TGCGCCAGCAGCCAAGAGGCGGCAGCGATCACCTTCAATCAGCCCCAGCATTTT. This sequence encodes CASSQEAAAITFNQPQHF.

This chain's CDR3 is CASSLYPSGYTF. DNA for the CDR3: TGCGCCAGCAGCTTGTACCCGAGTGGCTACACCTTC. The genes are TRBV5-1 and TRBJ1-2; D remains ambiguous. The germline gives CDR1 SGHRS, CDR2 YFSETQ. Trimming stripped 1 base from V and 7 bases from J, with 8 bases between. This CDR3 region has 12 residues.

The genes are TRBV19 and TRBJ1-1, with 7 positions matching TRBD1. CDR1 is LNHDA and CDR2 is SQIVND in the germline V gene (reference sequence). The junction had 5 bases not matched to a gene; V was cut back by 9 bases and J by 1 base. The CDR3 runs to 13 residues. CDR3 residues: CASPNRGNTEAFF. CDR3 nucleotides: TGTGCCAGCCCAAACAGGGGGAACACTGAAGCTTTCTTT.

CDR3 in amino acids: CASSPNQGSNQPQHF. Written as DNA, the CDR3 is TGTGCCAGCTCACCAAATCAGGGGTCAAATCAGCCCCAGCATTTT. This chain uses TRBV18 with TRBJ1-5; tentative D call: TRBD1 (6 bases). V was clipped by 2 bases and J by 4 bases, with 12 bases between them. Germline V gene data show CDR1 as KGHSH and CDR2 as LQKENI. The CDR3 runs to 15 residues. Filled out from reference TRBV18 and TRBJ1-5, the complete variable domain reads NAGVMQNPRHLVRRRGQEARLRCSPMKGHSHVYWYRQLPEEGLKFMVYLQKENIIDESGMPKERFSAEFPKEGPSILRIQQVVRGDSAAYFCASSPNQGSNQPQHFGDGTRLSIL.

This clone was detected once. This sequence joins TRBV10-1 and TRBJ2-7; D might be TRBD1 (6 bases). V was clipped by 3 bases and J by 1 base, with 10 bases between them. Germline CDR1 reads WNHNN; CDR2 reads SYGVQD (reference sequence). CDR3 length: 14 amino acids. DNA of the CDR3: TGCGCCAGCAGTGATTCTGGACAGTCCTACGAGCAGTACTTC. Encoded protein: CASSDSGQSYEQYF.

Only one count was recorded for this clone. V gene TRBV7-9 combines with J gene TRBJ1-2; TRBD1 might be the D (5 bases). The CDR3 is 13 amino acids. Trimming left V 3 bases short and J 3 bases short, with 8 bases between. In germline, CDR1 is SEHNR, CDR2 FQNEAQ (reference sequence). CDR3 sequence (DNA): TGTGCCAGCAGCTTCCAGGGCGACTATGGCTACACCTTC. It translates to CASSFQGDYGYTF.

The rearrangement links TRBV7-3 to TRBJ2-2; 12 positions agree with TRBD2. The germline gives CDR1 SGHTA, CDR2 FQGTGA. Trimming removed 1 base from V and 3 bases from J; junction bases left unmatched: 6. The length of the CDR3 is 18 residues. CDR3 amino acids: CASSLRLAGVSDTGELFF. The CDR3 bases are TGTGCCAGCAGCTTAAGACTAGCGGGAGTCTCTGACACCGGGGAGCTGTTTTTT. Filled out from reference TRBV7-3 and TRBJ2-2, the complete variable domain reads GAGVSQTPSNKVTEKGKYVELRCDPISGHTALYWYRQSLGQGPEFLIYFQGTGAADDSGLPNDRFFAVRPEGSVSTLKIQRTERGDSAVYLCASSLRLAGVSDTGELFFGEGSRLTVL.

This chain joins TRBV2 and TRBJ2-7; D may be TRBD1 (5 bases). From germline, CDR1 is SNHLY and CDR2 FYNNEI. The CDR3 spans 12 residues. V was clipped by 3 bases and J by 2 bases, with 5 bases between them. CDR3 residues: CASSEGPYEQYF. The DNA for the CDR3 is TGTGCCAGCAGTGAGGGGCCCTACGAGCAGTACTTC.

The chain has TRBV29-1 and TRBJ2-5; 10 bases fit TRBD1. The CDR3 contains 12 residues. Germline-derived CDR1 and CDR2 are SQVTM and ANQGSEA. The V gene end was trimmed by 8 bases and the J gene end by 5 bases; junction bases not matched to a gene: 5. The CDR3 DNA reads as TGCAGCATGGACAGGGGGGGGGAGACCCAGTACTTC. It is translated as CSMDRGGETQYF.

The gene calls are TRBV6-6 and TRBJ2-5; TRBD1 agrees at 8 bases. The CDR3 totals 13 residues. V gave up 5 bases and J gave up 5 bases; unmatched junction bases: 4. Germline-derived CDR1 and CDR2 are MNHNY and SVGAGI (reference sequence). For the CDR3, the DNA is TGTGCCAGCAGTCGGACAGGGAGGGAGACCCAGTACTTC. The encoded protein is CASSRTGRETQYF.

The V and J genes are TRBV7-2 and TRBJ1-1, with a weak D call TRBD1 (5 bases). The CDR3 consists of 13 residues. The germline V gene has CDR1 SGHTA and CDR2 FQGNSA. Trimming shortened V by 8 bases and J by 1 base, and 11 bases separated the two germline ends. The CDR3 spells CASLIGANTEAFF. DNA for the CDR3: TGTGCCAGCCTCATAGGGGCGAACACTGAAGCTTTCTTT.

The chain combines TRBV18 with TRBJ1-1; D unresolved. Trimming shortened V by 3 bases and J by 7 bases, and 9 bases separated the two germline ends. In germline, CDR1 is KGHSH, CDR2 LQKENI. This CDR3 is 12 amino acids long. CDR3 DNA: TGTGCCAGCTCACCGGGCGGGGTTGAAGCTTTCTTT. This gives the protein CASSPGGVEAFF.

This clone was recorded once. V gene TRBV12-5 combines with J gene TRBJ1-2; no definite D call. The CDR3 consists of 14 residues. Deletions cut 6 bases from V and 8 bases from J, with 19 bases between. The germline V gene has CDR1 LGHNT and CDR2 FRNRAP. CDR3 region: CASGRDVSPGGYTF. The CDR3 DNA sequence: TGTGCTAGTGGCCGAGATGTTTCCCCGGGGGGCTACACCTTC.

This chain uses TRBV4-1 with TRBJ2-7; TRBD2 aligns across 9 bases. Germline V CDR1 and CDR2: MGHRA, YSYEKL. This CDR3 spans 16 amino acids. Losses at the gene ends were 3 bases for V and 2 bases for J; bases not matched to a gene: 8. The CDR3 nucleotides read TGCGCCAGCAGCCACAGGGGACTAGCCGGAACCTACGAGCAGTACTTC. Protein: CASSHRGLAGTYEQYF.

This chain uses TRBV5-8 with TRBJ2-7; 9 bases align to TRBD1. V gave up 1 base and J gave up 4 bases; unmatched junction bases: 9. Germline CDR1 SGHTS, CDR2 YDEGEE. The CDR3 loop spans 16 amino acids. CDR3: CASSLQRGTGRYEQYF. The CDR3, as DNA: TGTGCCAGCAGCTTGCAGCGAGGGACAGGGAGGTACGAGCAGTACTTC.

V gene TRBV9 combines with J gene TRBJ1-2; 7 bases are shared with TRBD1. V shed 3 bases, J shed 8 bases, and the junction held 10 bases outside the gene matches. The length of the CDR3 is 14 residues. From germline, CDR1 is SGDLS and CDR2 YYNGEE. The CDR3 loop reads CASSARTGGGGYTF. The CDR3 coding sequence is TGTGCCAGCAGCGCGCGGACAGGAGGTGGCGGCTACACCTTC.